The rows below give T cell receptor beta chains drawn from one sample of a study of OX40 agonist ivuxolimab in advanced cancers. Assay: immunoSEQ multiplex PCR; the TCRdb copy retains only in-frame clones and omits some. The sample lists 30,000 or so clones, roughly 84% occurring once. This specimen was CD4+ or CD8+ T cells sorted from blood, taken in a trial of the OX40 agonist ivuxolimab. Source of these receptors: an adult with an advanced solid tumor such as melanoma, head and neck, liver or kidney cancer. The CDR3 runs from the conserved cysteine through the conserved F or W. A D gene is named only where the DNA matches it firmly. Size values are once, few and many counts, or a class for expanded clones, and some rows have none.

j_gene,v_gene,d_gene,abundance,CDR3aa,CDR3nt
TRBJ2-1,TRBV28,TRBD1,once,CASSSGQFNEQFF,TGTGCCAGCAGTTCGGGACAGTTCAATGAGCAGTTCTTC
TRBJ2-3,TRBV4-2,-,-,CASSQENEGDTQYF,TGTGCCAGCAGCCAAGAGAATGAAGGTGATACGCAGTATTTT
TRBJ2-7,TRBV6-5,-,-,CASSYGDSSSEQYF,TGTGCCAGCAGTTATGGGGACTCTTCATCAGAGCAGTACTTC
TRBJ2-1,TRBV5-1,-,-,CATRTYNEQFF,TGCGCCACCAGGACCTACAATGAGCAGTTCTTC
TRBJ1-2,TRBV4-1,-,-,CASSKVGGANYGYTF,TGCGCCAGCAGTAAAGTCGGGGGAGCTAACTATGGCTACACCTTC
TRBJ2-7,TRBV7-8,TRBD2,once,CASTLGGSYEQYF,TGTGCCAGCACCCTTGGCGGGAGCTACGAGCAGTACTTC
TRBJ2-2,TRBV7-3,TRBD2,-,CASSPLAGGYTGELFF,TGTGCCAGCAGCCCACTAGCGGGAGGGTACACCGGGGAGCTGTTTTTT
TRBJ2-4,TRBV9,TRBD1,few,CASSAQGTGKNIQYF,TGTGCCAGCAGCGCCCAAGGGACAGGGAAAAACATTCAGTACTTC
TRBJ2-3,TRBV4-1,-,once,CASSQESLDTQYF,TGCGCCAGCAGCCAAGAATCACTAGATACGCAGTATTTT
TRBJ1-1,TRBV5-1,TRBD1,-,CASSSGGGGTEAFF,TGCGCCAGCAGCTCAGGGGGCGGCGGCACTGAAGCTTTCTTT
TRBJ2-2,TRBV6-5,-,medium-sized,CASRGLVENTGELFF,TGTGCCAGCAGAGGGCTAGTGGAGAACACCGGGGAGCTGTTTTTT
TRBJ1-5,TRBV6-1,-,-,CASSEGPVERPQHF,TGTGCCAGCAGTGAGGGTCCGGTAGAAAGGCCCCAGCATTTT
TRBJ2-7,TRBV6-1,TRBD2,-,CASVLAGEKREQYF,TGTGCCAGCGTACTAGCGGGAGAAAAGCGCGAGCAGTACTTC
TRBJ2-1,TRBV10-1,TRBD2,-,CASSDSGAGGGNEQFF,TGCGCCAGCAGTGATTCGGGCGCGGGAGGGGGGAATGAGCAGTTCTTC
TRBJ2-1,TRBV11-3,TRBD2,-,CASSRTSGGAHEQFF,TGTGCCAGCAGCCGGACTAGCGGGGGGGCGCATGAGCAGTTCTTC
TRBJ1-5,TRBV2,TRBD1,few,CASSDRGLSNQPQHF,TGTGCCAGCAGCGACAGGGGCCTAAGCAATCAGCCCCAGCATTTT
TRBJ2-7,TRBV19,TRBD1,-,CASSLTGVTFTYEQYF,TGTGCCAGTAGCTTAACAGGGGTCACATTCACCTACGAGCAGTACTTC
TRBJ1-1,TRBV29-1,-,-,CSAGQWGTEAFF,TGCAGCGCCGGACAGTGGGGGACTGAAGCTTTCTTT
TRBJ2-7,TRBV2,TRBD1,few,CASEDRAYEQYF,TGTGCCAGTGAGGACAGGGCGTACGAGCAGTACTTC
TRBJ2-7,TRBV5-1,TRBD1,-,CASFTGTGNYEQYF,TGCGCCAGCTTCACCGGGACAGGGAACTACGAGCAGTACTTC
TRBJ2-7,TRBV5-6,TRBD1,-,CASTGQGTYEQYF,TGTGCCAGCACCGGACAGGGCACCTACGAGCAGTACTTC
TRBJ1-2,TRBV5-8,-,-,CASSLVGDTFYGYTF,TGTGCCAGCAGCTTGGTTGGCGATACCTTCTATGGCTACACCTTC
TRBJ1-5,TRBV30,-,-,CAWSVFSDQPQHF,TGTGCCTGGAGTGTATTTTCCGATCAGCCCCAGCATTTT
TRBJ2-7,TRBV4-1,-,once,CASSQGSSSYEQYF,TGCGCCAGCAGCCAGGGTTCGAGCTCCTACGAGCAGTACTTC
TRBJ2-5,TRBV10-3,-,-,CAISESSSSGQRETQYF,TGTGCCATCAGTGAGTCATCTTCTTCCGGTCAACGAGAGACCCAGTACTTC
TRBJ1-5,TRBV5-6,-,once,CASIPSWGLRGQPQHF,TGTGCCTCGATCCCGTCGTGGGGTCTGAGAGGTCAGCCCCAGCATTTT
TRBJ2-1,TRBV7-7,-,few,CASSRLHNEQFF,TGTGCCAGCAGCAGACTACACAATGAGCAGTTCTTC
TRBJ2-1,TRBV4-3,TRBD2,-,CASSPGLAGGNNEQFF,TGCGCCAGCAGCCCAGGACTAGCGGGAGGTAACAATGAGCAGTTCTTC
TRBJ2-6,TRBV11-2,-,-,CASSSGRVGANVLTF,TGTGCCAGCAGTTCGGGCCGAGTTGGGGCCAACGTCCTGACTTTC
TRBJ2-7,TRBV15,TRBD1,-,CATSRGGTGNYEQYF,TGTGCCACCAGCAGAGGTGGGACAGGGAACTACGAGCAGTACTTC
TRBJ1-1,TRBV11-1,-,medium-sized,CASSLGRLNTEAFF,TGTGCCAGCAGCTTGGGCAGACTGAACACTGAAGCTTTCTTT
TRBJ2-2,TRBV30,-,-,CAWSPGAGELFF,TGTGCCTGGAGTCCAGGGGCCGGGGAGCTGTTTTTT
TRBJ2-1,TRBV21-1,-,-,CASSSREIYNEQFF,TGTGCCAGCAGCAGTAGGGAAATCTACAATGAGCAGTTCTTC
TRBJ2-7,TRBV4-1,-,-,CASSQTVDRSSYEQYF,TGCGCCAGCAGCCAGACTGTGGACCGGAGCTCCTACGAGCAGTACTTC
TRBJ1-3,TRBV2,-,-,CASEGIQDRSGNTIYF,TGTGCCAGCGAGGGGATACAGGACCGCTCTGGAAACACCATATATTTT